This TCR beta chain emerged from a study of blood T cell repertoires in COVID-19. Assay used: immunoSEQ multiplex PCR; TCRdb lists only in-frame clones, some missing. The data contain 90,000 to 95,000 clones, around 90% of them singletons. V shed 0 bases, J shed 3 bases, and the junction held 6 bases outside the gene matches. Germline V gene data show CDR1 as SGHRS and CDR2 as YFSETQ. The CDR3 length is 15 residues. Sequencing was done on a sample of peripheral blood. This sequence was found in an older woman with acute or convalescent COVID-19. The gene calls are TRBV5-1 and TRBJ2-7; 7 nucleotides agree with TRBD2. The CDR3, as DNA: TGCGCCAGCAGCTTGGATGCAGCGGGATACTACGAGCAGTACTTC. It specifies CASSLDAAGYYEQYF.